The 8 T cell receptor beta chains below were found in one sample sequenced in a study of regulatory T cells in long-lasting Graves disease. Time point indicated: newly diagnosed GD, antithyroid drugs for less than 3 months. The authors made the TCR library using RNA they extracted from PBMCs. According to the study, TCR beta libraries were built with iRepertoire HTBI primers and CDR3-region Arm-PCR. Each CDR3 protein gets one entry after TCRdb re-called the multiplex PCR reads with MiXCR. The table records 350,000 to 500,000 distinct CDR3 sequences, approximately 14% of them present only once. The same specimen was also included in a second study, on T cells in Graves' hyperthyroidism and ophthalmopathy.

The source material was peripheral blood mononuclear cells (PBMCs), sampled at new diagnosis, from a patient treated with antithyroid drugs. Every receptor here comes from a woman between 50 and 59 years old with Graves disease.

This clonotype was observed a few times. The J gene is TRBJ2-5, the V gene TRBV5-5; possible D gene TRBD1, 6 bases. Germline loops: CDR1 SGHKS, CDR2 YYEKEE (reference sequence). CDR3 length: 14 amino acids. V lost 4 bases and J lost 3, with 13 bases in between. This CDR3 reads CASSPGVRKETQYF. CDR3 sequence (DNA): TGTGCCAGCAGCCCAGGGGTTAGGAAAGAGACCCAGTACTTC.

In this sample, this clonotype turned up a few times. This chain uses TRBV7-9 with TRBJ2-3, with D perhaps matching TRBD1 or TRBD2 (6 bases each). The CDR3 contains 15 residues. The germline CDR1 and CDR2 sequences are SEHNR and FQNEAQ (reference sequence). V was cut by 5 bases and J by 1 base, with 13 bases left in between. This CDR3 is CASSPGERGTDTQYF. The CDR3 DNA reads as TGTGCCAGCAGCCCAGGGGAGCGGGGCACAGATACGCAGTATTTT.

On this clonotype itself: One end of the junction is discordant with germline, which a read error may explain. This chain joins TRBV27 and TRBJ2-3; no reliable D call. Germline-derived CDR1 and CDR2 are MNHEY and SMNVEV (reference sequence). CDR3 size: 14 residues. CDR3 DNA sequence: TGTGCCTGCAGTCCGACATGGGTCACAGATACGCAGTATTTT. Amino acid sequence: CACSPTWVTDTQYF.

This clonotype was picked up many times. This chain connects TRBV6-1 to TRBJ2-1; the D gene is possibly TRBD1 (6 bases). V lost 6 bases to trimming and J lost 0 bases, with 12 bases between them. This CDR3 has 15 residues. Germline assignment: CDR1 MNHNS and CDR2 SASEGT. CDR3 DNA: TGTGCCAGCAGATATAAGGACAGCTCCTACAATGAGCAGTTCTTC. As protein: CASRYKDSSYNEQFF.

This clonotype was found many times. The chain carries TRBV7-3 and TRBJ2-3, with 10 bases lining up with TRBD2. The trim removed 5 bases at V and 2 bases at J, leaving 13 bases unmatched. This CDR3 comprises 18 residues. Germline V lookup: CDR1 SGHTA, CDR2 FQGTGA. The CDR3 DNA sequence: TGTGCCAGCAGCCCGGGACTGAATAGCGGGAGGTACACAGATACGCAGTATTTT. It translates to CASSPGLNSGRYTDTQYF.

The J gene is TRBJ2-7, the V gene TRBV7-9; the D gene is possibly TRBD1 (5 bases). The CDR3 is 15 amino acids. Germline V gene lookup returns CDR1 SEHNR and CDR2 FQNEAQ (reference sequence). The ends were cut back, 1 base at V and 5 bases at J, with 15 bases in the middle. The CDR3 nucleotides read TGTGCCAGCAGCTTAGTCCGCAGGGATTTGAACGAGCAGTACTTC. Its translation is CASSLVRRDLNEQYF.

This chain joins TRBV11-2 and TRBJ2-1; 8 nucleotides agree with TRBD1. In germline, CDR1 is SGHAT, CDR2 FQNNGV. The CDR3 runs 15 residues. V was clipped by 8 bases and J by 4 bases; unmatched bases: 10. The CDR3 sequence is CASQATRGLYNEQFF. CDR3 sequence (DNA): TGTGCCAGCCAAGCAACCAGGGGGCTTTACAATGAGCAGTTCTTC.

This clonotype was seen at least ten times. This sequence joins TRBV28 and TRBJ2-1, with D perhaps TRBD2 (5 bases). The CDR3 loop spans 14 amino acids. CDR1 is MDHEN, CDR2 SYDVKM, per germline. Between the trimmed V and J ends, which lost 2 bases and 2 bases, there was a span of 7 bases. In nucleotides, the CDR3 is TGTGCCAGCAGTTTACTGGGAGCCTACAATGAGCAGTTCTTC. Translating it yields CASSLLGAYNEQFF. Supplemented by reference TRBV28 and TRBJ2-1, the full variable domain reads DVKVTQSSRYLVKRTGEKVFLECVQDMDHENMFWYRQDPGLGLRLIYFSYDVKMKEKGDIPEGYSVSREKKERFSLILESASTNQTSMYLCASSLLGAYNEQFFGPGTRLTVL.